The 27 T cell receptor beta chains below all came from one sample that was sequenced in a study of shared clonotypes between healthy human individuals. Assay: immunoSEQ multiplex PCR; the TCRdb copy retains only in-frame clones and omits some. The repertoire holds approximately 1,500,000 clones, approximately 97% seen once, with approximately 1.1% in the top ten. Sequencing was carried out using naive CD4+ T cells sorted from blood. The sample's subset: CD45RA+ positively selected. The receptor source for this set is a man aged 30-40 years in good health.

The rearrangement links TRBV29-1 to TRBJ1-2; D ambiguous. Germline lookup yields CDR1 SQVTM and CDR2 ANQGSEA. CDR3 length: 11 residues. V was pared by 7 bases and J by 6 bases, with 12 bases between. The CDR3 DNA follows: TGCAGCGGCGGAGGTACTAATGGCTACACCTTC. It codes for CSGGGTNGYTF.

The chain employs TRBV28 and TRBJ1-1, with a tentative D call TRBD1 (6 bases). This CDR3 spans 15 amino acids. Per the germline V gene, CDR1 is MDHEN and CDR2 is SYDVKM. V was pared by 7 bases and J by 7 bases, with 22 bases between. CDR3 nucleotide sequence: TGTGCCAGCACCTTCGGGGGCACTACCCCCATTGAAGCTTTCTTT. Residues: CASTFGGTTPIEAFF.

The chain is built from TRBV19 and TRBJ2-7, with 8 bases that match TRBD1. This CDR3 is built from 14 residues. Germline lookup yields CDR1 LNHDA and CDR2 SQIVND (reference sequence). The ends lost 8 bases at V and 4 bases at J; junction bases unmatched: 10. CDR3 DNA: TGTGCCAGTCGTAGGACAGGGAGCAATTACGAGCAGTACTTC. It is translated as CASRRTGSNYEQYF.

The V and J genes are TRBV11-1 and TRBJ2-3; D remains unclear. V was cut by 1 base and J by 2 bases, with 7 bases left in between. Germline V CDR1 and CDR2: SGHAT, FQDESV (reference sequence). This CDR3 region has 14 residues. In nucleotides, the CDR3 is TGTGCCAGCAGCTTAGATAGGGACACAGATACGCAGTATTTT. It specifies CASSLDRDTDTQYF.

The genes are TRBV27 and TRBJ2-1; D perhaps matches TRBD2 (5 bases). V gave up 6 bases and J gave up 0 bases, with 15 bases separating them. CDR1 is MNHEY and CDR2 is SMNVEV in the germline V gene (reference sequence). The CDR3 has 16 residues. The CDR3 coding sequence is TGTGCCAGCAGCAGCAGCGGTCTCAGCTCCTACAATGAGCAGTTCTTC. Its protein is CASSSSGLSSYNEQFF.

CDR3 in DNA: TGTGCCAGCAGCGTAGTTCAGGGGCCGCCAGAGACCCAGTACTTC. Translation gives CASSVVQGPPETQYF. This rearrangement joins TRBV9 to TRBJ2-5, with D possibly TRBD1 on 6 matching bases. The germline gives CDR1 SGDLS, CDR2 YYNGEE. The CDR3 covers 15 residues. The V and J ends lost 0 bases and 4 bases respectively, with 13 bases between them.

V gene TRBV2 combines with J gene TRBJ2-7; TRBD1 agrees at 7 bases. The V and J ends lost 3 bases and 6 bases, in that order; junction bases with no gene match: 2. This CDR3 contains 12 residues. Germline V lookup: CDR1 SNHLY, CDR2 FYNNEI. Here the CDR3 DNA reads TGTGCCAGCAGTGACAGGGGGTTCGAGCAGTACTTC. This sequence encodes CASSDRGFEQYF.

The rearrangement joins TRBV5-1 to TRBJ2-2; 10 nucleotides agree with TRBD2. Looked up from germline, CDR1 is SGHRS and CDR2 is YFSETQ. The CDR3 is made up of 21 amino acids. Losses at the gene ends were 3 bases for V and 0 bases for J; bases not matched to a gene: 17. The CDR3 nucleotides are TGCGCCAGCAGCTCTCGCGGGCCTAGCGGGAGAGGCCACTCGAACACCGGGGAGCTGTTTTTT. Translated: CASSSRGPSGRGHSNTGELFF.

V gene TRBV28 combines with J gene TRBJ1-1, with unresolved D. Per the germline V gene, CDR1 is MDHEN and CDR2 is SYDVKM. The CDR3 sequence is 15 residues long. Trimming took off 5 bases at V and 3 bases at J, with 16 bases between the two ends. The CDR3 sequence: CASSPGAFPDTEAFF. CDR3 DNA: TGTGCCAGCAGTCCCGGAGCCTTTCCGGACACTGAAGCTTTCTTT.

The V gene is TRBV7-2, the J gene TRBJ2-5; 7 nucleotides agree with TRBD1. CDR1 SGHTA and CDR2 FQGNSA come from the germline V gene. The CDR3 spans 15 residues. With 5 bases clipped from V and 5 bases from J, the junction kept 11 bases outside the gene matches. The chain's CDR3 is CASSTRQGFEETQYF. The CDR3 bases are TGTGCCAGCAGCACTAGACAGGGTTTCGAGGAGACCCAGTACTTC.

V is TRBV6-5 and J is TRBJ2-2; unclear D gene. CDR1 and CDR2 from the germline V gene are MNHEY and SVGAGI. Trimming removed 7 bases at V and 0 bases at J, with 3 bases between. The CDR3 contains 12 residues. The CDR3 loop is CASKPNTGELFF. CDR3 in DNA: TGTGCCAGCAAGCCGAACACCGGGGAGCTGTTTTTT.

The gene calls are TRBV11-2 and TRBJ2-7; weak D call: TRBD2 (6 bases). V gave up 0 bases and J gave up 7 bases, with 16 bases separating them. Germline CDR1 is SGHAT and CDR2 is FQNNGV. This CDR3 is built from 15 residues. The CDR3 DNA reads TGTGCCAGCAGCTTAGAACCCCCCCACCGGGGGGAGCAGTACTTC. Residues: CASSLEPPHRGEQYF.

The V gene is TRBV14, the J gene TRBJ1-3; TRBD1 matches at 7 bases. The length of the CDR3 is 15 residues. CDR1 and CDR2 from the germline V gene are SGHDN and FVKESK. V lost 3 bases and J lost 4; bases outside the gene matches: 6. For the CDR3, the DNA is TGTGCCAGCAGCCAGCAGCGGGACAGAGGAAACACCATATATTTT. As protein: CASSQQRDRGNTIYF.

The V gene is TRBV27, the J gene TRBJ2-7; TRBD2 agrees at 8 bases. J lost 4 bases, V lost 6 bases, and 11 bases had no gene match. Germline V gives CDR1 MNHEY, CDR2 SMNVEV (reference sequence). This CDR3 has 15 residues. CDR3 region: CASSPLPTSAYEQYF. Here the CDR3 DNA reads TGTGCCAGCAGCCCCCTCCCGACTAGCGCTTACGAGCAGTACTTC.

The rearrangement links TRBV18 to TRBJ2-7; D not resolved. Germline-derived CDR1 and CDR2 are KGHSH and LQKENI. Trimming removed 3 bases from V and 5 bases from J, with 14 bases in between. This CDR3 region has 14 residues. This CDR3 reads CASSPLTTADEQYF. The CDR3 DNA follows: TGTGCCAGCTCACCGCTAACTACTGCCGACGAGCAGTACTTC.

As to this clone: In the same sample, other DNA sequences code for this CDR3. In DNA, the CDR3 is TGCGCCAGTTCCCGGGACGGCTCCTACGAGCAGTACTTC. Translation: CASSRDGSYEQYF. This chain connects TRBV5-1 to TRBJ2-7, with D perhaps matching TRBD1 or TRBD2 (5 bases each). Germline V gene sequence: CDR1 SGHRS, CDR2 YFSETQ. The ends were cut back, 8 bases at V and 0 bases at J, with 12 bases in the middle. The CDR3 is 13 residues long.

The chain uses TRBV5-1 and TRBJ2-7; D could derive from TRBD1 or TRBD2 (5 bases each). This CDR3 region has 14 residues. CDR1 is SGHRS and CDR2 is YFSETQ in the germline V gene. V shed 4 bases and J shed 4 bases, with 15 bases lying between them. The CDR3 sequence: CASSRRDPGYEQYF. In DNA, the CDR3 is TGCGCCAGCAGCCGCCGGGACCCTGGGTACGAGCAGTACTTC.

This clone has a single count. The chain recombines TRBV19 with TRBJ2-1; 10 bases are shared with TRBD2. The CDR3 contains 18 residues. V shed 3 bases and J 0 bases; nucleotides not matched to a gene: 8. Germline CDR1 and CDR2: LNHDA and SQIVND (reference sequence). This chain's CDR3 is CASSIRTSGYSSYNEQFF. The CDR3 DNA follows: TGTGCCAGTAGTATTAGGACTAGCGGTTACAGCTCCTACAATGAGCAGTTCTTC. Full variable domain (rest looked up from reference TRBV19 and TRBJ2-1): DGGITQSPKYLFRKEGQNVTLSCEQNLNHDAMYWYRQDPGQGLRLIYYSQIVNDFQKGDIAEGYSVSREKKESFPLTVTSAQKNPTAFYLCASSIRTSGYSSYNEQFFGPGTRLTVL.

The chain couples TRBV7-2 to TRBJ2-1; D call uncertain. Germline CDR1 SGHTA, CDR2 FQGNSA. Trimming removed 2 bases at V and 10 bases at J, with 15 bases between. The CDR3 length is 14 residues. The CDR3 here is CASSLQPGSREQFF. DNA for the CDR3: TGTGCCAGCAGCTTACAGCCGGGTTCTAGGGAGCAGTTCTTC.

The chain combines TRBV19 with TRBJ2-7; the D is unclear. Germline V lookup: CDR1 LNHDA, CDR2 SQIVND (reference sequence). This CDR3 has 12 residues. Between the trimmed V and J ends, which lost 7 bases and 2 bases, there was a span of 9 bases. The CDR3 reads CASMDPTYEQYF. The CDR3 DNA reads as TGTGCCAGTATGGACCCGACCTACGAGCAGTACTTC.

The CDR3 sequence: CASTPRSRGIGEQFF. CDR3 DNA: TGTGCCAGCACCCCCCGGAGTCGCGGGATTGGTGAGCAGTTCTTC. This chain links TRBV5-6 with TRBJ2-1, with D possibly TRBD2 on 6 matching bases. Germline-derived CDR1 and CDR2 are SGHDT and YYEEEE. V lost 6 bases and J 9 bases, leaving 22 bases between the germline ends. This CDR3 is built from 15 residues.

This chain connects TRBV11-2 to TRBJ2-2; 10 bases are a match to TRBD1. J gave up 8 bases and V 8 bases, and 11 bases lay outside the gene matches. In germline, CDR1 is SGHAT, CDR2 FQNNGV. CDR3 size: 15 residues. Here the CDR3 DNA reads TGTGCCAGCCAGTTGGGACAGGGGATGTCGGGGGAGCTGTTTTTT. Translation: CASQLGQGMSGELFF.

The chain uses TRBV19 and TRBJ2-7; 7 bases are shared with TRBD2. V was pared by 9 bases and J by 6 bases, with 11 bases of the junction left unmatched. The CDR3 is 13 residues long. Germline V gene data show CDR1 as LNHDA and CDR2 as SQIVND (reference sequence). The DNA for the CDR3 is TGTGCCAGCCCCTTTGGGGGGGGAGGCGAGCAGTACTTC. Translated: CASPFGGGGEQYF.

The chain uses TRBV10-3 and TRBJ2-5, with 10 bases lining up with TRBD2. V was pared by 3 bases and J by 4 bases, with 8 bases of the junction left unmatched. The CDR3 length is 16 residues. Germline lookup yields CDR1 ENHRY and CDR2 SYGVKD. The CDR3 here is CAISDLAGGVGETQYF. In nucleotides, the CDR3 is TGTGCCATCAGTGATTTAGCGGGAGGAGTGGGAGAGACCCAGTACTTC.

The chain is built from TRBV5-1 and TRBJ2-2; D unresolved. CDR1 is SGHRS, CDR2 YFSETQ, per germline. V was pared by 3 bases and J by 0 bases, with 15 bases between. The CDR3 is 17 residues long. CDR3 in DNA: TGCGCCAGCAGCTCCGAGCCCCCCGCAGCGAACACCGGGGAGCTGTTTTTT. Amino acid sequence: CASSSEPPAANTGELFF.

This clone was counted once. Other nucleotide sequences from this sample produce the same CDR3. The rearrangement joins TRBV28 to TRBJ1-2; the D is unclear. Deletions cut 3 bases from V and 2 bases from J, with 4 bases between. There are 12 residues in the CDR3. CDR1 MDHEN and CDR2 SYDVKM come from the germline V gene. The CDR3 loop is CASSLGNYGYTF. The CDR3 region has the DNA TGTGCCAGCAGTTTGGGGAACTATGGCTACACCTTC.

The chain links TRBV15 to TRBJ2-7; 12 bases line up with TRBD2. Germline V lookup: CDR1 LNHNV, CDR2 YYDKDF (reference sequence). This CDR3 has 20 amino acids. Trimming cost V 1 base and J 3 bases; bases outside gene matches: 16. The CDR3 is CATSRAAGLAGWGKNYEQYF. CDR3 DNA: TGTGCCACCAGCAGAGCTGCTGGACTAGCGGGATGGGGAAAAAACTACGAGCAGTACTTC.